Following are 22 T cell receptor beta chains from one sample sequenced in a study of blood T cells in healthy people across ages. Then a second PCR, running roughly 7 to 11 cycles, was carried out with a sample-barcoded 5' primer and a J-beta primer mix. TCRdb reprocessed the 5' RACE reads via MiXCR and lists one record per CDR3 protein. The table has approximately 290,000 distinct CDR3 sequences, roughly 29% seen once. Source material: blood. All receptors derive from a woman aged 65 to 85 in good health.

This sequence joins TRBV2 and TRBJ2-4; D gene uncertain. Per germline, CDR1 SNHLY and CDR2 FYNNEI. This CDR3 is built from 13 residues. The V end lost 1 base, the J end lost 6 bases, and 7 bases lay between the germline ends. DNA of the CDR3: TGTGCCAGCAGTGAAGGGTCACCAAACATTCAGTACTTC. Protein product: CASSEGSPNIQYF.

CDR3 bases: TGTGCCAGCAGCGTAGATCCAGCGGGGGATGAGCAGTTCTTC. This translates into CASSVDPAGDEQFF. The chain employs TRBV9 and TRBJ2-1, with TRBD2 matching 8 bases. The trim removed 0 bases at V and 8 bases at J, leaving 4 bases unmatched. This CDR3 has 14 residues. From germline, CDR1 is SGDLS and CDR2 YYNGEE.

This clonotype was detected ten times or more. The chain couples TRBV29-1 to TRBJ2-5, with D perhaps TRBD2 (6 bases). The CDR3 length is 14 residues. The V and J ends lost 5 bases and 4 bases respectively, with 17 bases between them. Per germline, CDR1 SQVTM and CDR2 ANQGSEA. Written as DNA, the CDR3 is TGCAGCGTTCGAGGGGTGGGGGGTACAGAGACCCAGTACTTC. Translating it yields CSVRGVGGTETQYF.

This clonotype was seen more than once but under ten times. The germline gene is not matched at one end of the junction; a read error may be the cause. The CDR3 spells CASRFGTGTHYGYTF. In DNA form, the CDR3 reads TGTGCCAGCAGGTTTGGCACCGGGACCCACTACGGCTACACCTTC. The chain employs TRBV27 and TRBJ1-2; D is possibly TRBD1 (5 bases). Germline values: CDR1 MNHEY, CDR2 SMNVEV (reference sequence). This CDR3 is 15 amino acids long.

The rearrangement joins TRBV20-1 to TRBJ1-1; weak D call: TRBD1 (5 bases). Germline-derived CDR1 and CDR2 are DFQATT and SNEGSKA (reference sequence). CDR3 length: 12 amino acids. For the CDR3, the DNA is TGCAGCGGGATCAAGGGGACCACTGAAGCTTTCTTT. Protein product: CSGIKGTTEAFF.

The rearrangement links TRBV5-1 to TRBJ2-7; 7 nucleotides align to TRBD2. The V and J ends lost 2 bases and 7 bases, in that order; junction bases with no gene match: 3. The CDR3 length is 12 residues. Germline V gene sequence: CDR1 SGHRS, CDR2 YFSETQ. The CDR3 DNA is TGCGCCAGCAGCTTTGCGGGAGAGGAGCAGTACTTC. It yields the protein CASSFAGEEQYF.

This clonotype was recorded once. The rearrangement joins TRBV7-3 to TRBJ2-1; D may match TRBD1 or TRBD2 (6 bases each). This CDR3 contains 15 residues. Germline CDR1 SGHTA, CDR2 FQGTGA. Trimming left V 4 bases short and J 0 bases short, with 10 bases between. The CDR3 DNA reads TGTGCCAGCAGCTCGGGGGCCGCCTCCTACAATGAGCAGTTCTTC. As protein: CASSSGAASYNEQFF.

The chain couples TRBV20-1 to TRBJ2-1, with D possibly being TRBD2 (6 bases). The CDR3 extends over 14 amino acids. From germline, CDR1 is DFQATT and CDR2 SNEGSKA (reference sequence). Trimming stripped 5 bases from V and 2 bases from J, with 13 bases between. The CDR3 region has the DNA TGCAGTGCTGAAGCGGGCTACCCCTACAATGAGCAGTTCTTC. Encoded protein: CSAEAGYPYNEQFF.

This clonotype has at least ten counts. The J gene is TRBJ2-5, the V gene TRBV29-1; D gene uncertain. The CDR3 is 13 amino acids. The V gene lost 1 base and the J gene lost 5 bases, with 11 bases spanning the gap. From germline, CDR1 is SQVTM and CDR2 ANQGSEA. The CDR3 nucleotides read TGCAGCGTTGAAGGACTGGATCTGGAGACCCAGTACTTC. This encodes CSVEGLDLETQYF. Combining the CDR3 with reference TRBV29-1 and TRBJ2-5 gives the whole variable domain SAVISQKPSRDICQRGTSLTIQCQVDSQVTMMFWYRQQPGQSLTLIATANQGSEATYESGFVIDKFPISRPNLTFSTLTVSNMSPEDSSIYLCSVEGLDLETQYFGPGTRLLVL.

This clonotype came up a few times. One end of the junction does not line up with germline, which may come from a read error. This chain joins TRBV3-1 and TRBJ2-2; 10 nucleotides align to TRBD2. Germline assignment: CDR1 LGHDT and CDR2 YNNKEL (reference sequence). The CDR3 is 14 amino acids. Written as DNA, the CDR3 is TGTGCCAGCAGCGCTAGCGGGAGTACCGGGGAGCTGCTTTTT. Protein sequence: CASSASGSTGELLF.

This clonotype came up a few times. Here the CDR3 DNA reads TGCAGCGCTGCGCCGGGCCCAACCTACGAGCAGTACTTC. It yields the protein CSAAPGPTYEQYF. This sequence joins TRBV29-1 and TRBJ2-7; D is undetermined. V gave up 7 bases and J gave up 2 bases, with 15 bases separating them. Germline V gene data show CDR1 as SQVTM and CDR2 as ANQGSEA. The CDR3 is 13 amino acids.

This clonotype has more than one count but fewer than ten. The V and J genes are TRBV4-1 and TRBJ2-7, with D perhaps TRBD2 (6 bases). CDR1 and CDR2 (germline): MGHRA, YSYEKL. The CDR3 sequence is 15 residues long. V was cut by 5 bases and J by 3 bases, with 17 bases left in between. Here the CDR3 reads CASSNAGGVDYEQYF. For the CDR3, the DNA is TGCGCCAGCAGCAATGCGGGCGGGGTCGACTACGAGCAGTACTTC.

This clonotype was counted between two and nine times. The chain joins TRBV24-1 to TRBJ2-3; D remains ambiguous. This CDR3 spans 11 amino acids. Germline CDR1 reads KGHDR; CDR2 reads SFDVKD. Trimming removed 9 bases from V and 6 bases from J, with 9 bases in between. The CDR3 protein is CATSAADTQYF. CDR3 bases: TGTGCCACCTCTGCGGCGGATACGCAGTATTTT.

The genes are TRBV28 and TRBJ2-3, with TRBD2 identical over 12 bases. In germline, CDR1 is MDHEN, CDR2 SYDVKM. The V and J ends lost 3 bases and 2 bases, in that order; junction bases with no gene match: 9. The CDR3 runs 18 residues. The CDR3 sequence: CASSFSKLAGGPTDTQYF. The CDR3 DNA reads TGTGCCAGCAGTTTCTCTAAGCTAGCGGGAGGGCCCACAGATACGCAGTATTTT.

This clonotype was picked up a small number of times. The V call is TRBV20-1, the J call TRBJ2-4; 7 bases align to TRBD1. Per germline, CDR1 DFQATT and CDR2 SNEGSKA (reference sequence). The CDR3 totals 13 residues. Unmatched junction bases numbered 5, after V lost 5 bases and J lost 4 bases. The DNA of the CDR3 is TGCAGTGCTTTACCGGACAGGAAAAACATTCAGTACTTC. This gives the protein CSALPDRKNIQYF.

The J gene is TRBJ2-5, the V gene TRBV18; 7 bases map to TRBD2. The J segment lost 2 bases and the V segment lost 3 bases, leaving 6 bases of the junction unmatched. The CDR3 runs 15 residues. From germline, CDR1 is KGHSH and CDR2 LQKENI. The CDR3 DNA reads as TGTGCCAGCTCACCGCGCGTCGGGAGGCAAGAGACCCAGTACTTC. Its protein is CASSPRVGRQETQYF.

This clonotype was counted a few times. The chain couples TRBV2 to TRBJ2-1; 9 nucleotides match TRBD2. Germline lookup yields CDR1 SNHLY and CDR2 FYNNEI. CDR3 length: 16 amino acids. Trimming cost V 0 bases and J 7 bases; bases outside gene matches: 7. The DNA for the CDR3 is TGTGCCAGCAGTGAAGCGGGCGGGAGGGCCTCGAATGAGCAGTTCTTC. It specifies CASSEAGGRASNEQFF.

The gene calls are TRBV28 and TRBJ2-5; a possible D gene is TRBD2 (6 bases). CDR1 and CDR2 (germline): MDHEN, SYDVKM. The CDR3 extends over 14 amino acids. Trimming cost V 1 base and J 11 bases, with 17 bases left between them. CDR3 in amino acids: CASSLYSLTGEQYF. The CDR3 nucleotides read TGTGCCAGCAGTTTATACTCACTCACGGGGGAGCAGTACTTC.

V usage is TRBV20-1 and J usage is TRBJ1-1; D may be TRBD1 (6 bases). Trimming took 5 bases from V and 4 from J, leaving 17 bases between them. The CDR3 runs to 14 residues. The germline V gene encodes CDR1 DFQATT and CDR2 SNEGSKA (reference sequence). CDR3 residues: CSAGKQGGGTEAFF. CDR3 DNA: TGCAGTGCTGGTAAACAGGGAGGAGGCACTGAAGCTTTCTTT.

This clonotype was found once. This clone may be a read error of a much larger clone one base away. The chain joins TRBV28 to TRBJ2-1; the D gene could be TRBD1 or TRBD2 (5 bases each). The J call may be mistaken, given a closer DNA end match to TRBJ2-7. CDR1 and CDR2 (germline): MDHEN, SYDVKM. This CDR3 is built from 14 residues. CDR3 DNA: TGTGCCAGCCTCGATGGGACGAAATACTACGAGCAGTACTTC. Translated: CASLDGTKYYEQYF.

This clonotype was seen more than once but under ten times. This sequence joins TRBV7-2 and TRBJ1-6; weak D call: TRBD1 (5 bases). Germline CDR1 reads SGHTA; CDR2 reads FQGNSA. The CDR3 loop spans 15 amino acids. V was clipped by 3 bases and J by 9 bases, with 15 bases between them. CDR3 amino acids: CASSFSVGGSSPLHF. The CDR3 region has the DNA TGTGCCAGCAGCTTCTCCGTCGGGGGGAGTTCACCCCTCCACTTT.

This clonotype was recorded once. This rearrangement joins TRBV28 to TRBJ1-4; tentatively, D is TRBD1 (6 bases). CDR1 is MDHEN, CDR2 SYDVKM, per germline. The CDR3 has 17 amino acids. Trimming took 5 bases from V and 4 from J, leaving 20 bases between them. The CDR3 bases are TGTGCCAGCAGTCCGGACAGCCGACCTTCCATTAATGAAAAACTGTTTTTT. The encoded protein is CASSPDSRPSINEKLFF.